The clone carrying this T cell receptor beta chain showed up just a few times. The antigen is undetermined. 5'RACE template switching produced TCR cDNA carrying a universal primer site and UMIs. Via MiXCR, TCRdb re-called the 5' RACE reads, giving one row per CDR3 protein. Here the sample spans around 500,000 distinct CDR3 sequences, roughly 22% being singletons. V dropped 6 bases and J dropped 3 bases, with 15 bases sitting between them. Germline V gives CDR1 SGHAT, CDR2 FQNNGV. CDR3 length: 15 amino acids. The data belong to a study of T cells after yellow fever vaccination. Study conclusions and caveats: The study found a weaker secondary response that peaked faster, day 5 versus 15. In FACS-sorted repertoires, abundant clonotypes from the bulk population could appear as contaminants. The booster response re-showed most primary clones: over 95% CD4, around 87% CD8.

This TCR was recovered from a young man who received the YFV17D yellow fever vaccine. The rearrangement joins TRBV11-2 to TRBJ2-1; D ambiguous. The sample was PBMCs, taken approximately 20 days after the first yellow fever vaccination. CDR3 loop: CASRRRLEGYNEQFF. In nucleotides, the CDR3 is TGTGCCAGCAGACGCCGTCTCGAAGGCTACAATGAGCAGTTCTTC.